The table lists the clone carrying this TCR beta chain with a few counts. Authors' processing steps: The authors estimated nucleated cell counts from reference gene primer amplification. This table comes from immunoSEQ multiplex PCR, and its TCRdb copy is limited to in-frame clones, with some not included. That table furnishes V, J and clone size, whereas the DNA furnished D and trimming. The data contain 140,000 or so clones, approximately 85% of them singletons. This CDR3 has 12 residues. V was clipped by 6 bases and J by 5 bases; unmatched bases: 0. Per germline, CDR1 MNHEY and CDR2 SMNVEV (reference sequence). This sample was taken from a study of blood T cell repertoires in COVID-19. Study context: Specimens from acute and convalescent COVID-19 originated in the United States, Italy and Spain. The cDNA or gDNA used as material had been derived from T cells, B-cell-depleted T cells, or PBMCs.

Sequencing used peripheral blood. The chain carries TRBV27 and TRBJ1-4, with TRBD1 matching over 7 bases. This TCR came from a human donor with acute or convalescent COVID-19. The donor label of this sample is uncertain. CDR3 nucleotides: TGTGCCAGCAGACAGGGGAATGAAAAACTGTTTTTT. Its translation: CASRQGNEKLFF.